A selection of T cell receptor beta chains follows, all from one sample in a study of T-cell memory formation after mild COVID-19. TCRdb reprocessed the 5' RACE reads with MiXCR, giving one entry per CDR3 protein. The table lists hundreds of thousands of distinct CDR3 sequences, 20% to 25% of them singletons, with roughly 8.3% in the top ten. Material for sequencing was PBMCs or a T cell subset sorted from them (not recorded which). These receptors came from an adult woman who had mild COVID-19 (a few samples of this study predate the infection). Cell type and time point are not known. CDR3s include the opening cysteine and the closing phenylalanine or tryptophan. D genes are given only for firm matches. Only some rows state a clone size, as once, few, many or a class for expanded clones.

d_call j_call clone_size v_call cdr3_aa cdr3_nt
. TRBJ2-1 . TRBV20-1 CSAGGLNEQFF TGCAGTGCCGGAGGACTGAATGAGCAGTTCTTC
. TRBJ2-6 . TRBV24-1 CATSDPRLARAGANVLTF TGTGCCACCAGTGATCCCCGGTTAGCGAGGGCTGGGGCCAACGTCCTGACTTTC
TRBD2 TRBJ2-7 once TRBV12-3/TRBV12-4 CASSLASGGAYEQYF TGTGCCAGCAGTTTAGCTAGCGGGGGGGCCTACGAGCAGTACTTC
TRBD1 TRBJ2-1 few TRBV6-1 CASRPGTGDYNEQFF TGTGCCAGCAGGCCCGGGACAGGAGACTACAATGAGCAGTTCTTC
. TRBJ1-1 . TRBV7-9 CASSSRGGRNTEAFF TGTGCCAGCAGCTCTCGGGGGGGACGGAACACTGAAGCTTTCTTT
. TRBJ2-1 few TRBV20-1 CSARRGSYNEQFF TGCAGTGCTAGGCGGGGTTCTTACAATGAGCAGTTCTTC
TRBD1 TRBJ1-2 few TRBV5-4 CASSFNPPGTVGGYTF TGTGCCAGCAGCTTTAACCCTCCCGGGACAGTAGGTGGCTACACCTTC
TRBD2 TRBJ2-1 few TRBV11-2 CASSPRPDSGRDGEQFF TGTGCCAGCAGCCCTCGCCCAGATAGCGGGAGGGATGGGGAGCAGTTCTTC
. TRBJ1-2 few TRBV7-9 CASSPPGDLYGYTF TGTGCCAGCAGCCCTCCAGGGGATCTCTATGGCTACACCTTC
TRBD1 TRBJ1-3 . TRBV7-6 CASSSDRGSGNTIYF TGTGCCAGCAGCTCGGACAGGGGATCCGGCAACACCATATATTTT
TRBD2 TRBJ2-1 many TRBV20-1 CSARNPGQRDSYNEQFF TGCAGTGCTAGAAACCCCGGGCAGCGGGATTCCTACAATGAGCAGTTCTTC
TRBD1 TRBJ2-7 few TRBV10-3 CAISATGATGYEQYF TGTGCCATCAGTGCAACAGGGGCGACCGGGTACGAGCAGTACTTC
. TRBJ2-7 many TRBV5-1 CASSLELSSYEQYF TGCGCCAGCAGCTTGGAACTGAGCTCCTACGAGCAGTACTTC
TRBD1 TRBJ1-5 . TRBV11-2 CASSIPGQGNQPQHF TGTGCCAGCAGCATCCCGGGACAGGGCAATCAGCCCCAGCATTTT
TRBD2 TRBJ2-1 few TRBV20-1 CSAREPTSGSHNEQFF TGCAGTGCTAGAGAGCCGACTAGCGGGAGTCACAATGAGCAGTTCTTC
. TRBJ2-4 . TRBV12-3/TRBV12-4 CASTLGGGKNIQYF TGTGCCAGCACCCTCGGGGGTGGCAAAAACATTCAGTACTTC
. TRBJ2-5 . TRBV4-1 CASSQSRNQETQYF TGCGCCAGCAGCCAGTCTAGAAATCAAGAGACCCAGTACTTC
TRBD2 TRBJ2-7 . TRBV7-3 CDSRTNSGNYEQYF TGTGACAGCAGAACGAATAGCGGGAACTACGAGCAGTACTTC
. TRBJ1-1 many TRBV5-1 CASTPGVGTEAFF TGCGCCAGCACCCCCGGGGTAGGCACTGAAGCTTTCTTT
. TRBJ2-7 . TRBV12-3/TRBV12-4 CASSLPPSYEQYF TGTGCCAGCAGTTTACCGCCCTCCTACGAGCAGTACTTC
. TRBJ2-7 few TRBV23-1 CASSQCRSSYEQYF TGCGCCAGCAGTCAATGTCGGAGCTCCTACGAGCAGTACTTC
TRBD2 TRBJ2-7 . TRBV10-3 CAISEGGLAGGVEQYF TGTGCCATCAGTGAGGGAGGTCTAGCGGGGGGCGTAGAGCAGTACTTC
TRBD1 TRBJ1-6 few TRBV27 CASSRTGGYSPLHF TGTGCCAGCAGCCGGACAGGGGGCTATTCACCCCTCCACTTT
TRBD1 TRBJ2-7 . TRBV5-6 CASSFAGTGENYEQYF TGTGCCAGCAGCTTCGCCGGGACAGGGGAGAACTACGAGCAGTACTTC